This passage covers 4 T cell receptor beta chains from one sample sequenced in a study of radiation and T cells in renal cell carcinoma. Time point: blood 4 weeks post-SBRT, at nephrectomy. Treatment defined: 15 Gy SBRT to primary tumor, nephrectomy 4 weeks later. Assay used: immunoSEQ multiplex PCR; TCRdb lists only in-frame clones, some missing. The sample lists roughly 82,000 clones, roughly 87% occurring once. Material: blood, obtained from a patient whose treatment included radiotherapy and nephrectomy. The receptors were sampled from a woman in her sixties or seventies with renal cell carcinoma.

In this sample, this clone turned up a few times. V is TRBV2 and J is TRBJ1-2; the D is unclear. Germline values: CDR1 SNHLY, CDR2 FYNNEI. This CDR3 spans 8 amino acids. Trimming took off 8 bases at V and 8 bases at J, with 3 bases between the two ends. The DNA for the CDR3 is TGTGCCAGCGGCGGCTACACCTTC. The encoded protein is CASGGYTF.

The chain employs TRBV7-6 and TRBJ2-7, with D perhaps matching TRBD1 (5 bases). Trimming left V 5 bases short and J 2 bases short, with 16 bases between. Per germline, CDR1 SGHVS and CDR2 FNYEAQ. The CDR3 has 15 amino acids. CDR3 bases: TGTGCCAGCAGCCTTCCGCGACAGACTCCCTACGAGCAGTACTTC. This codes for CASSLPRQTPYEQYF.

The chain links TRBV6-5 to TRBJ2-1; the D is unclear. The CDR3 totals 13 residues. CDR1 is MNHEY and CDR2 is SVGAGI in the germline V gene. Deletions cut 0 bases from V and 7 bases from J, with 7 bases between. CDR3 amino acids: CASSYSSVNEQFF. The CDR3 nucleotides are TGTGCCAGCAGTTACTCGTCCGTAAATGAGCAGTTCTTC.

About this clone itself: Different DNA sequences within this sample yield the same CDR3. The DNA of the CDR3 is TGTGCCATCAGTGACGGGTATGGCTACACCTTC. Translating gives CAISDGYGYTF. The chain joins TRBV10-3 to TRBJ1-2, with D unresolved. The CDR3 is made up of 11 amino acids. Trimming took 3 bases from V and 5 from J, leaving 4 bases between them. From germline, CDR1 is ENHRY and CDR2 SYGVKD.